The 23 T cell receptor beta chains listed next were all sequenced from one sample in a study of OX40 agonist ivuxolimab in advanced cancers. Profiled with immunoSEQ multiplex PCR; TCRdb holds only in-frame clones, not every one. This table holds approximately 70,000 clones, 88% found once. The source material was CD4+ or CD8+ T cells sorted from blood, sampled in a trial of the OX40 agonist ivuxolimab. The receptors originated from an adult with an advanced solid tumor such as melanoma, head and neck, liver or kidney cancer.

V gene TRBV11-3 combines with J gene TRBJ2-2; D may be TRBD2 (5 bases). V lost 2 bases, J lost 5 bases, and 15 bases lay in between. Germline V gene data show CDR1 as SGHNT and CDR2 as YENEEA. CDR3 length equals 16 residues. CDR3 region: CASSLNPPGSTGELFF. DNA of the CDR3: TGTGCCAGCAGCTTAAACCCCCCGGGGTCTACCGGGGAGCTGTTTTTT.

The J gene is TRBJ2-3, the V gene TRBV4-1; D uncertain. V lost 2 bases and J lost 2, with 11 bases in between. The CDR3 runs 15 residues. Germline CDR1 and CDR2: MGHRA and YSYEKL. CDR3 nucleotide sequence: TGCGCCAGCAGCCAACCGGGCCTGACCACAGATACGCAGTATTTT. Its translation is CASSQPGLTTDTQYF.

CDR3 nucleotides: TGTGCCGCCGGGCACAGTAACTATGGCTACACCTTC. Amino acids: CAAGHSNYGYTF. The V gene is TRBV10-3, the J gene TRBJ1-2; no reliable D call. The V and J ends lost 11 bases and 1 base respectively, with 11 bases between them. CDR3 length equals 12 residues. CDR1 and CDR2 from the germline V gene are ENHRY and SYGVKD.

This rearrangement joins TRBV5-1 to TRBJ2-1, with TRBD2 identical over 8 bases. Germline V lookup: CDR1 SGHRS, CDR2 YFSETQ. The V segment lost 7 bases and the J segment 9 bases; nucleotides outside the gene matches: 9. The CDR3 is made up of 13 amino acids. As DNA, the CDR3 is TGCGCCAGCTCCCTAGCGGGTATTAGTGAGCAGTTCTTC. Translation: CASSLAGISEQFF.

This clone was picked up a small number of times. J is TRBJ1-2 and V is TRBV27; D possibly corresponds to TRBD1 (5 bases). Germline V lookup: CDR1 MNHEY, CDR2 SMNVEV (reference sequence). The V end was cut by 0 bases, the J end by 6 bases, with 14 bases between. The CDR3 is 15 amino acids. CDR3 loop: CASSLSWDGSDGYTF. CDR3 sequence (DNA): TGTGCCAGCAGTTTATCTTGGGACGGAAGCGATGGCTACACCTTC.

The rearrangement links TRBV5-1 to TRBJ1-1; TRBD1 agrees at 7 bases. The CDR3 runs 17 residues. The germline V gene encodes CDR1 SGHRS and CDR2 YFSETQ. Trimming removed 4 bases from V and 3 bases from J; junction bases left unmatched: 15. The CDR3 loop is CASSARQGHFEDTEAFF. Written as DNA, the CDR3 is TGCGCCAGCAGCGCGAGACAGGGTCATTTTGAAGACACTGAAGCTTTCTTT.

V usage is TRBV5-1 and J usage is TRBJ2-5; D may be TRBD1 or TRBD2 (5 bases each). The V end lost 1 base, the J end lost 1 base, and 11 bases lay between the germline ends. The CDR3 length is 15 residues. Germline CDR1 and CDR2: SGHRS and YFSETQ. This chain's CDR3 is CASSLYGGSQETQYF. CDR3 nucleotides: TGCGCCAGCAGCTTGTATGGGGGTAGCCAAGAGACCCAGTACTTC.

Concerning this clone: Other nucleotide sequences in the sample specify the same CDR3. The chain's CDR3 is CASSSLAGGAYEQYF. CDR3 DNA: TGTGCCAGCAGCTCGCTAGCGGGAGGTGCCTACGAGCAGTACTTC. The J gene is TRBJ2-7, the V gene TRBV7-2; the match to TRBD2 covers 11 bases. V shed 4 bases, J shed 2 bases, and the junction held 4 bases outside the gene matches. The germline CDR1 and CDR2 sequences are SGHTA and FQGNSA. The CDR3 contains 15 residues. The whole variable domain, filled in from reference TRBV7-2 and TRBJ2-7, reads GAGVSQSPSNKVTEKGKDVELRCDPISGHTALYWYRQSLGQGLEFLIYFQGNSAPDKSGLPSDRFSAERTGGSVSTLTIQRTQQEDSAVYLCASSSLAGGAYEQYFGPGTRLTVT.

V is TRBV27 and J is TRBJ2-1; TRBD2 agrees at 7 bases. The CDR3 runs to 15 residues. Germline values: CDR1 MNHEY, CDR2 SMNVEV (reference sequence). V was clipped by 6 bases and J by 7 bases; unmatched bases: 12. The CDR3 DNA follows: TGTGCCAGCAGCATACTAGCGCAAGTCGGGAATGAGCAGTTCTTC. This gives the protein CASSILAQVGNEQFF.

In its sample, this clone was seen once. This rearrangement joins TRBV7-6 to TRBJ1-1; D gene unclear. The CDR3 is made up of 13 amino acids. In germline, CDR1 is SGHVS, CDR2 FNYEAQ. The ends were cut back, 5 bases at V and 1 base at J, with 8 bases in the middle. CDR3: CASSRTRNTEAFF. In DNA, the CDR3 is TGTGCCAGCAGCCGAACACGGAACACTGAAGCTTTCTTT.

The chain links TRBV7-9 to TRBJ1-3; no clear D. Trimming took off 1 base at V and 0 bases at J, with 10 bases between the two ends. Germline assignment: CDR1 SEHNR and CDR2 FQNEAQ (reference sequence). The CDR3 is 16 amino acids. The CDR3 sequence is CASSLVATSSGNTIYF. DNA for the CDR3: TGTGCCAGCAGCTTAGTAGCCACGAGCTCTGGAAACACCATATATTTT.

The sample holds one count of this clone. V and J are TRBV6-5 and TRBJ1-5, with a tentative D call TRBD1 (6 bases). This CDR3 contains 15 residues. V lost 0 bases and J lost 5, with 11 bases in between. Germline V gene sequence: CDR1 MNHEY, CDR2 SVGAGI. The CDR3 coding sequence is TGTGCCAGCAGTTACTCGCGTTACAGGGATCAGCCCCAGCATTTT. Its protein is CASSYSRYRDQPQHF.

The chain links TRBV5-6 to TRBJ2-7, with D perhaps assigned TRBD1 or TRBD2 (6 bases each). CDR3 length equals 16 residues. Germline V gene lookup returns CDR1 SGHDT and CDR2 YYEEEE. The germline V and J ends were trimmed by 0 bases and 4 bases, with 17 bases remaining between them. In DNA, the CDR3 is TGTGCCAGCAGCTTGGGTGGGGGGCATAATCAGTACGAGCAGTACTTC. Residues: CASSLGGGHNQYEQYF.

The CDR3 sequence: CASSIEGEVNQPQHF. CDR3 nucleotides: TGTGCCAGTAGTATTGAAGGGGAGGTCAATCAGCCCCAGCATTTT. The rearrangement links TRBV19 to TRBJ1-5; D may be TRBD1 (5 bases). Trimming removed 3 bases from V and 3 bases from J, with 12 bases in between. Germline CDR1 LNHDA, CDR2 SQIVND (reference sequence). The CDR3 sequence is 15 residues long.

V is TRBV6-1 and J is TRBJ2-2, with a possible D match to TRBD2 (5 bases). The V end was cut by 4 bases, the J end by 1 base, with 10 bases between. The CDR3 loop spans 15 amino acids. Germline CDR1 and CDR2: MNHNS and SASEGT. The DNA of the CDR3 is TGTGCCAGCAGTGCTTTCGGGGAGAACACCGGGGAGCTGTTTTTT. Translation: CASSAFGENTGELFF.

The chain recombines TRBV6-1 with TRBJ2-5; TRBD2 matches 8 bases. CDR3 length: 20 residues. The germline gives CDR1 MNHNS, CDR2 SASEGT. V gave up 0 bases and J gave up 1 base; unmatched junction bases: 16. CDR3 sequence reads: CASSEALTALADGSQETQYF. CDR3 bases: TGTGCCAGCAGTGAAGCCCTAACCGCACTAGCGGACGGATCCCAAGAGACCCAGTACTTC.

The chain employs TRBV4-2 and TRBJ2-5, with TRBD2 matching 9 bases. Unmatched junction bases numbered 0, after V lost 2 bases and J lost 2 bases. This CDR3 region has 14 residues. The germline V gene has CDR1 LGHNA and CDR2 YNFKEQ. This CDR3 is CASSQTSGQETQYF. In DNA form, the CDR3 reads TGTGCCAGCAGCCAAACTAGCGGGCAAGAGACCCAGTACTTC.

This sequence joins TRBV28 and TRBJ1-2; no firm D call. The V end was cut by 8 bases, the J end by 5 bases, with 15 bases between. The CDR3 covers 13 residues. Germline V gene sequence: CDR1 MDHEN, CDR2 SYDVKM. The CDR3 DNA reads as TGTGCCAGCCTTGATTATCCCTCTTATGGCTACACCTTC. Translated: CASLDYPSYGYTF.

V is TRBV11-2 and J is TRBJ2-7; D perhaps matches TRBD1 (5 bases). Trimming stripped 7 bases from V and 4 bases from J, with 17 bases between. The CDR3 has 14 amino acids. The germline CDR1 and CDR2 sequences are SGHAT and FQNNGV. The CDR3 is CASTPGHGVYEQYF. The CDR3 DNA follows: TGTGCCAGCACCCCAGGGCATGGAGTGTACGAGCAGTACTTC.

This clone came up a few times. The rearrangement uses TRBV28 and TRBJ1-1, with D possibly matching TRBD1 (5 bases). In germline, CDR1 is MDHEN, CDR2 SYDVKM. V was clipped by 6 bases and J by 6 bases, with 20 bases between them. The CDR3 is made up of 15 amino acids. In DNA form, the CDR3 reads TGTGCCAGCAGACCGATGACAGTTCGTTTGCCTGAAGCTTTCTTT. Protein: CASRPMTVRLPEAFF. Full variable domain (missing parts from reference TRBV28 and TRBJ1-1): DVKVTQSSRYLVKRTGEKVFLECVQDMDHENMFWYRQDPGLGLRLIYFSYDVKMKEKGDIPEGYSVSREKKERFSLILESASTNQTSMYLCASRPMTVRLPEAFFGQGTRLTVV.

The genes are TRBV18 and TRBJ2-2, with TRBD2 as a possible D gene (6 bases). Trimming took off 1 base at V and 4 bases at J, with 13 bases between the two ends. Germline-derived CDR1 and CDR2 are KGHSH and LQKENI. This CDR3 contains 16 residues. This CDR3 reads CASSPREATGTGELFF. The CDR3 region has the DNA TGTGCCAGCTCACCACGGGAGGCAACGGGCACCGGGGAGCTGTTTTTT. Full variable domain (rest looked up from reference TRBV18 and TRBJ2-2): NAGVMQNPRHLVRRRGQEARLRCSPMKGHSHVYWYRQLPEEGLKFMVYLQKENIIDESGMPKERFSAEFPKEGPSILRIQQVVRGDSAAYFCASSPREATGTGELFFGEGSRLTVL.

CDR3 sequence reads: CASSFTGENTGELFF. In DNA, the CDR3 is TGCGCCAGCAGCTTCACGGGGGAGAACACCGGGGAGCTGTTTTTT. J is TRBJ2-2 and V is TRBV5-1; maybe TRBD2 (6 bases). Between the trimmed V and J ends, which lost 2 bases and 1 base, there was a span of 9 bases. Germline loops: CDR1 SGHRS, CDR2 YFSETQ. The CDR3 is 15 amino acids.

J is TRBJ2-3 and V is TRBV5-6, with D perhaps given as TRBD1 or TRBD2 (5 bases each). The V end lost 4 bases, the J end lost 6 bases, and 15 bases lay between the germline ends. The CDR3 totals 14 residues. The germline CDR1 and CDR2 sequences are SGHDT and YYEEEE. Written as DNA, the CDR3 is TGTGCCAGCAGCCGAGGGGCCGCATTGGATACGCAGTATTTT. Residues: CASSRGAALDTQYF.